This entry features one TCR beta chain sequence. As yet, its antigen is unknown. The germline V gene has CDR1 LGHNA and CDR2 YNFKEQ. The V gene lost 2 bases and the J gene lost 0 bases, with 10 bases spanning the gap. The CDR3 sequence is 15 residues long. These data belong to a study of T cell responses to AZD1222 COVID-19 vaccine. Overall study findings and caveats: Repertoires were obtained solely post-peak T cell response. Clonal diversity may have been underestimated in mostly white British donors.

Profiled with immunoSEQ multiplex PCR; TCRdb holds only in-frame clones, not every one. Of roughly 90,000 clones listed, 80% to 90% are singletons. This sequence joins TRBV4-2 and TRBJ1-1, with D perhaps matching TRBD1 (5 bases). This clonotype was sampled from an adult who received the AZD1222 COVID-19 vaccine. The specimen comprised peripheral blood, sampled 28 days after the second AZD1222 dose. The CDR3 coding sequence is TGTGCCAGCAGCCAAAGGCAGGGAGTGAACACTGAAGCTTTCTTT. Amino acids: CASSQRQGVNTEAFF.